These 23 T cell receptor beta chains were sequenced from one sample in a study of T cell responses to AZD1222 COVID-19 vaccine. This table comes from immunoSEQ multiplex PCR, and its TCRdb copy is limited to in-frame clones, with some not included. The repertoire has approximately 150,000 clones, around nine tenths of them found once; the top ten carry around 1.7%. The material sequenced was peripheral blood, taken on day 0 of AZD1222 vaccination. These receptor sequences come from an adult in good health.

The rearrangement links TRBV5-4 to TRBJ2-1; 10 bases are shared with TRBD2. The germline gives CDR1 SGHNT, CDR2 YYREEE (reference sequence). With V trimmed by 0 bases and J by 3 bases, 3 bases remained unmatched. This CDR3 spans 16 amino acids. CDR3 in amino acids: CASSLGGTSDYNEQFF. In DNA form, the CDR3 reads TGTGCCAGCAGCTTGGGTGGGACTAGCGACTACAATGAGCAGTTCTTC.

This clone has just a few counts. V usage is TRBV2 and J usage is TRBJ2-4, with D unclear. The ends were cut back, 3 bases at V and 0 bases at J, with 6 bases in the middle. Germline CDR1 SNHLY, CDR2 FYNNEI. This CDR3 is 14 amino acids long. CDR3 protein: CASSDSVAKNIQYF. CDR3 bases: TGTGCCAGCAGTGACTCGGTAGCCAAAAACATTCAGTACTTC.

The V and J genes are TRBV7-9 and TRBJ2-1, with 10 bases fitting TRBD2. The CDR3 spans 15 residues. The V segment lost 6 bases and the J segment 6 bases; nucleotides outside the gene matches: 8. Per the germline V gene, CDR1 is SEHNR and CDR2 is FQNEAQ (reference sequence). This CDR3 is CASRPTGTSANEQFF. The CDR3 nucleotides are TGTGCCAGCAGGCCCACCGGGACTAGCGCCAATGAGCAGTTCTTC. Looking up the rest from reference TRBV7-9 and TRBJ2-1 gives the full variable domain: DTGVSQNPRHKITKRGQNVTFRCDPISEHNRLYWYRQTLGQGPEFLTYFQNEAQLEKSRLLSDRFSAERPKGSFSTLEIQRTEQGDSAMYLCASRPTGTSANEQFFGPGTRLTVL.

This chain links TRBV5-6 with TRBJ2-7; D is ambiguous. V dropped 1 base and J dropped 7 bases, with 9 bases sitting between them. Germline V gives CDR1 SGHDT, CDR2 YYEEEE. The CDR3 contains 12 residues. The CDR3 nucleotides read TGTGCCAGCAGCTTGACCGATGCGGAGCAGTACTTC. Its protein is CASSLTDAEQYF.

This clone was observed a handful of times. The rearrangement uses TRBV3-1 (or the pseudogene TRBV3-2) and TRBJ2-7, with D possibly being TRBD2 (5 bases). V was shortened by 4 bases and J by 8 bases, with 9 bases between the two germline ends. The CDR3 extends over 11 amino acids. Germline lookup yields CDR1 LGHDT and CDR2 YNNKEL (reference sequence). CDR3 sequence (DNA): TGTGCCAGCAGCCTAGGACTCCAGCAGTACTTC. It specifies CASSLGLQQYF.

CDR3 residues: CAILADSTDTQYF. CDR3 in DNA: TGTGCCATTTTAGCGGATAGCACAGATACGCAGTATTTT. The chain couples TRBV10-3 to TRBJ2-3; tentative D call: TRBD2 (6 bases). This CDR3 has 13 amino acids. Deletions cut 9 bases from V and 0 bases from J, with 10 bases between. Germline CDR1 reads ENHRY; CDR2 reads SYGVKD.

The V and J genes are TRBV27 and TRBJ1-1; tentatively, D is TRBD1 (5 bases). The CDR3 covers 16 residues. Germline-derived CDR1 and CDR2 are MNHEY and SMNVEV (reference sequence). V was clipped by 5 bases and J by 5 bases, with 21 bases between them. The CDR3 nucleotides read TGTGCCAGCAGTCTTCTTTTGGGGGAAGGAGCGACTGAAGCTTTCTTT. Translating it yields CASSLLLGEGATEAFF.

The rearrangement joins TRBV28 to TRBJ1-4; D is unclear. Germline CDR1 is MDHEN and CDR2 is SYDVKM. This CDR3 has 16 residues. V lost 3 bases and J 8 bases, leaving 19 bases between the germline ends. CDR3 sequence reads: CASSFYATPKREKLFF. Here the CDR3 DNA reads TGTGCCAGCAGTTTTTATGCGACGCCGAAGCGGGAAAAACTGTTTTTT.

The V call is TRBV19, the J call TRBJ1-2; 8 nucleotides match TRBD1. There are 13 residues in the CDR3. Per the germline V gene, CDR1 is LNHDA and CDR2 is SQIVND (reference sequence). The V and J ends lost 7 bases and 4 bases, in that order; junction bases with no gene match: 5. CDR3 in DNA: TGTGCCAGTAAAGTAGACAGGGGCTATGGCTACACCTTC. Translated: CASKVDRGYGYTF. The complete variable domain, with remaining parts taken from reference TRBV19 and TRBJ1-2, reads DGGITQSPKYLFRKEGQNVTLSCEQNLNHDAMYWYRQDPGQGLRLIYYSQIVNDFQKGDIAEGYSVSREKKESFPLTVTSAQKNPTAFYLCASKVDRGYGYTFGSGTRLTVV.

This clone was picked up one time. No DNA is shown, since the ends of the CDR3 on it are uncertain; the CDR3 is the one TCRdb lists. The rearrangement joins TRBV5-6 to TRBJ2-5. The CDR3 contains 13 residues when both ends are counted. The V gene's germline CDR1 is SGHDT and CDR2 YYEEEE. The CDR3 here is CASSFFGPETQYF.

This chain joins TRBV7-9 and TRBJ2-7; tentatively, D is TRBD1 (6 bases). With 4 bases removed from V and 5 bases from J, the gap between germline ends came to 15 bases. Per germline, CDR1 SEHNR and CDR2 FQNEAQ (reference sequence). This CDR3 spans 14 amino acids. CDR3: CASSSTTGFDEQYF. Here the CDR3 DNA reads TGTGCCAGCAGCTCCACGACAGGATTCGACGAGCAGTACTTC.

The chain combines TRBV9 with TRBJ1-1; the D is unclear. The germline CDR1 and CDR2 sequences are SGDLS and YYNGEE. This CDR3 contains 14 residues. V was shortened by 0 bases and J by 10 bases, with 16 bases between the two germline ends. The CDR3: CASSVGIAGRGAFF. The DNA for the CDR3 is TGTGCCAGCAGCGTAGGGATTGCTGGGCGGGGAGCTTTCTTT.

The chain uses TRBV30 and TRBJ1-2, with TRBD1 identical over 9 bases. Per germline, CDR1 GTSNPN and CDR2 SVGIG (reference sequence). CDR3 length: 13 amino acids. V shed 3 bases and J 6 bases; nucleotides not matched to a gene: 5. The chain's CDR3 is CAWRRTGADGYTF. CDR3 nucleotides: TGTGCCTGGAGGAGGACAGGGGCCGATGGCTACACCTTC.

This sequence joins TRBV9 and TRBJ1-2; TRBD1 matches at 10 bases. Germline CDR1 and CDR2: SGDLS and YYNGEE. The CDR3 extends over 14 amino acids. The trim removed 3 bases at V and 6 bases at J, leaving 5 bases unmatched. CDR3 sequence (DNA): TGTGCCAGCAGCGCCTCGACAGGGGGCAATGGCTACACCTTC. Translating gives CASSASTGGNGYTF.

The rearrangement links TRBV2 to TRBJ1-1; D uncertain. The CDR3 has 11 amino acids. Germline CDR1 reads SNHLY; CDR2 reads FYNNEI. The V and J ends lost 4 bases and 12 bases respectively, with 12 bases between them. The CDR3: CASSGVGLSFF. The CDR3 coding sequence is TGTGCCAGCAGTGGGGTAGGGTTGTCTTTCTTT.

The genes are TRBV5-1 and TRBJ2-1; 15 nucleotides agree with TRBD2. The CDR3 extends over 15 amino acids. V trimming: 0 bases; J trimming: 10 bases; junction bases outside the gene matches: 2. Per the germline V gene, CDR1 is SGHRS and CDR2 is YFSETQ. CDR3 DNA sequence: TGCGCCAGCAGCTTGGGGACTAGCGGGAGGGAAGAGCAGTTCTTC. This codes for CASSLGTSGREEQFF.

The DNA for the CDR3 is TGTGCCAGCAGCCAATTAAATTTTAGGGACAGGCACACAGATACGCAGTATTTT. Translating it yields CASSQLNFRDRHTDTQYF. The chain joins TRBV14 to TRBJ2-3, with 8 nucleotides matching TRBD1. V lost 2 bases and J lost 2; bases outside the gene matches: 12. Per germline, CDR1 SGHDN and CDR2 FVKESK. The CDR3 contains 18 residues.

This clone occurred once. This chain connects TRBV6-5 to TRBJ2-7; no clear D gene. CDR1 and CDR2 from the germline V gene are MNHEY and SVGAGI. This CDR3 region has 11 residues. The V end lost 8 bases, the J end lost 3 bases, and 8 bases lay between the germline ends. CDR3 region: CASPFGYEQYF. Here the CDR3 DNA reads TGTGCCAGCCCCTTTGGCTACGAGCAGTACTTC.

The CDR3 coding sequence is TGTGCCAGCAGCCGTCCGAACACTGAAGCTTTCTTT. The encoded protein is CASSRPNTEAFF. This rearrangement joins TRBV5-5 to TRBJ1-1; D not resolved. Germline CDR1 and CDR2: SGHKS and YYEKEE (reference sequence). Trimming stripped 4 bases from V and 1 base from J, with 5 bases between. The length of the CDR3 is 12 residues.

The chain recombines TRBV6-5 with TRBJ1-1, with no clear D. This CDR3 region has 15 residues. Germline V gene lookup returns CDR1 MNHEY and CDR2 SVGAGI. V was cut by 6 bases and J by 1 base, with 15 bases left in between. CDR3 residues: CASRVIGYENTEAFF. The CDR3 DNA reads TGTGCCAGCAGAGTCATAGGGTATGAGAACACTGAAGCTTTCTTT.

The gene calls are TRBV5-4 and TRBJ2-1; TRBD2 matches at 11 bases. CDR3 size: 15 residues. Germline V CDR1 and CDR2: SGHNT, YYREEE (reference sequence). With 1 base clipped from V and 3 bases from J, the junction kept 0 bases outside the gene matches. The CDR3 DNA is TGTGCCAGCAGCTTGCTAGCGGGAGGCTACAATGAGCAGTTCTTC. Amino acid sequence: CASSLLAGGYNEQFF.

In its sample, this clone was seen a few times. The V call is TRBV27, the J call TRBJ2-7; D perhaps matches TRBD1 (6 bases). Germline loops: CDR1 MNHEY, CDR2 SMNVEV (reference sequence). The CDR3 extends over 14 amino acids. Trimming took 6 bases from V and 2 from J, leaving 14 bases between them. The CDR3 loop is CASREYRDAYEQYF. CDR3 nucleotides: TGTGCCAGCAGGGAATACAGGGACGCCTACGAGCAGTACTTC.

This clone has only a few counts. CDR3 coding DNA: TGTGCCAGTAGTCCCCTTTACGCGGGACTAGCGCCTGGAAGCTCCTACGAGCAGTACTTC. Protein: CASSPLYAGLAPGSSYEQYF. The chain uses TRBV19 and TRBJ2-7, with 10 bases lining up with TRBD2. Germline V lookup: CDR1 LNHDA, CDR2 SQIVND (reference sequence). Trimming cost V 5 bases and J 0 bases; bases outside gene matches: 19. The CDR3 contains 20 residues.